The 18 T cell receptor beta chains presented below share a single source sample, sequenced in a study of blood T cell repertoires in COVID-19. Assay: immunoSEQ multiplex PCR; the TCRdb copy retains only in-frame clones and omits some. Here the sample spans tens of thousands of clones, around 83% being singletons. Sequenced material: peripheral blood. These receptors all come from a man aged 45-60 years with active COVID-19.

The J gene is TRBJ1-3, the V gene TRBV2; 8 bases agree with TRBD1. CDR1 is SNHLY, CDR2 FYNNEI, per germline. There are 14 residues in the CDR3. With V trimmed by 2 bases and J by 7 bases, 4 bases remained unmatched. The CDR3 sequence: CASSETRGLNTIYF. The CDR3 DNA is TGTGCCAGCAGTGAAACCAGGGGGCTCAACACCATATATTTT.

The gene calls are TRBV2 and TRBJ2-5; TRBD2 matches at 8 bases. After removal of 5 bases from V and 2 bases from J, the junction contained 4 bases not matched to a gene. The CDR3 extends over 14 amino acids. Germline CDR1 reads SNHLY; CDR2 reads FYNNEI. Here the CDR3 reads CASSRTSNQETQYF. The CDR3, as DNA: TGTGCCAGCAGTCGGACTAGCAATCAAGAGACCCAGTACTTC.

CDR3 DNA sequence: TGTGCCAGCAGCGCAGGATCGGCGTCCTACAATGAGCAGTTCTTC. Its protein is CASSAGSASYNEQFF. This rearrangement joins TRBV9 to TRBJ2-1; D remains ambiguous. Germline V lookup: CDR1 SGDLS, CDR2 YYNGEE. V dropped 3 bases and J dropped 1 base, with 11 bases sitting between them. The CDR3 has 15 amino acids.

The chain carries TRBV2 and TRBJ1-6, with 9 bases aligning to TRBD1. This CDR3 is built from 15 residues. The V gene's germline CDR1 is SNHLY and CDR2 FYNNEI. V was pared by 11 bases and J by 7 bases, with 12 bases of the junction left unmatched. In nucleotides, the CDR3 is TGTGCCTCCCTGGGACAGGGAATGGAAAATTCACCCCTCCACTTT. Translated: CASLGQGMENSPLHF.

V usage is TRBV10-3 and J usage is TRBJ2-3, with unresolved D. The CDR3 length is 15 residues. Germline loops: CDR1 ENHRY, CDR2 SYGVKD. Deletions cut 3 bases from V and 3 bases from J, with 13 bases between. This chain's CDR3 is CAISESSERTDTQYF. In DNA, the CDR3 is TGTGCCATCAGTGAATCTTCCGAACGGACAGATACGCAGTATTTT.

The chain employs TRBV7-9 and TRBJ1-1; D possibly corresponds to TRBD1 (6 bases). Germline lookup yields CDR1 SEHNR and CDR2 FQNEAQ (reference sequence). V gave up 5 bases and J gave up 0 bases, with 19 bases separating them. This CDR3 is built from 17 residues. DNA of the CDR3: TGTGCCAGCAGCCTTACGAGAGACAGGTCCTTGAACACTGAAGCTTTCTTT. This gives the protein CASSLTRDRSLNTEAFF.

The chain employs TRBV14 and TRBJ1-4; the match to TRBD1 covers 8 bases. CDR1 and CDR2 (germline): SGHDN, FVKESK. The CDR3 consists of 20 residues. V lost 2 bases to trimming and J lost 0 bases; unmatched junction nucleotides: 14. As DNA, the CDR3 is TGTGCCAGCAGCCAAAGTGACTGGGGACAGGATCTTGCAACTAATGAAAAACTGTTTTTT. Protein: CASSQSDWGQDLATNEKLFF.

The V call is TRBV21-1, the J call TRBJ2-6; TRBD2, as called in the table, went unchecked against the DNA. TRBV21-1 has pseudogene status. The CDR3 length is 12 residues. CDR3 sequence: CARFLGANVLTF. CDR3 coding DNA: TGTGCCCGTTTTCTGGGGGCCAACGTCCTGACTTTC.

The J gene is TRBJ2-1, the V gene TRBV5-6; 10 bases are a match to TRBD1. CDR1 and CDR2 from the germline V gene are SGHDT and YYEEEE. The trim removed 4 bases at V and 7 bases at J, leaving 11 bases unmatched. The CDR3 length is 16 residues. The CDR3 loop reads CASSRDRGVIVNEQFF. CDR3 bases: TGTGCCAGCAGCCGGGACAGGGGAGTGATTGTGAATGAGCAGTTCTTC.

This clone has just one count. The chain employs TRBV6-4 and TRBJ2-2, with a tentative D call TRBD1 (5 bases). CDR1 and CDR2 from the germline V gene are MRHNA and SNTAGT. Deletions cut 9 bases from V and 6 bases from J, with 17 bases between. The CDR3 has 14 amino acids. CDR3: CASSQENEAGELFF. CDR3 DNA: TGTGCCAGTTCACAGGAAAACGAGGCCGGGGAGCTGTTTTTT.

V is TRBV21-1 and J is TRBJ2-7; the D call of TRBD1 is as the table states it, not checked on the DNA. TRBV21-1 is a pseudogene locus. The length of the CDR3 is 16 residues. The CDR3 sequence: CASSIGTGVILPEQYF. The CDR3 DNA reads as TGTGCCAGCAGCATTGGGACAGGGGTCATCCTACCCGAGCAGTACTTC.

J is TRBJ1-5 and V is TRBV6-5; D possibly corresponds to TRBD1 (5 bases). CDR1 and CDR2 from the germline V gene are MNHEY and SVGAGI. Trimming stripped 6 bases from V and 6 bases from J, with 15 bases between. This CDR3 has 14 residues. CDR3 protein: CASRTRGGSQPQHF. CDR3 DNA sequence: TGTGCCAGCAGGACTCGGGGGGGGAGTCAGCCCCAGCATTTT.

This sequence joins TRBV21-1 and TRBJ1-4; the table's D call, TRBD1, was not checked against the DNA. TRBV21-1 corresponds to a pseudogene. The CDR3 has 13 residues. As DNA, the CDR3 is TGTGCCAGCAGCACCTGGACAGGTCGGGAACTGTTTTTT. It is translated as CASSTWTGRELFF.

This clone turned up a few times. The chain uses TRBV4-2 and TRBJ1-4, with no clear D. V lost 5 bases and J 0 bases, leaving 7 bases between the germline ends. The CDR3 sequence is 14 residues long. Germline CDR1 LGHNA, CDR2 YNFKEQ. CDR3: CASSIIATNEKLFF. The DNA of the CDR3 is TGTGCCAGCAGCATCATTGCAACTAATGAAAAACTGTTTTTT.

This chain connects TRBV6-6 to TRBJ2-5; 7 positions match TRBD1. V was pared by 6 bases and J by 2 bases, with 3 bases of the junction left unmatched. The CDR3 is 13 amino acids. CDR1 is MNHNY, CDR2 SVGAGI, per germline (reference sequence). CDR3 coding DNA: TGTGCCAGCAGAAAGGGACAGCAAGAGACCCAGTACTTC. This encodes CASRKGQQETQYF.

This chain uses TRBV7-8 with TRBJ2-5; no firm D call. V was trimmed by 5 bases and J by 5 bases, leaving 9 bases between them. The CDR3 sequence is 12 residues long. CDR1 SGHVS and CDR2 FQNEAQ come from the germline V gene. The CDR3 loop reads CASSRNGETQYF. DNA of the CDR3: TGTGCCAGCAGCCGTAACGGGGAGACCCAGTACTTC.

The V gene is TRBV7-3, the J gene TRBJ2-5, with D possibly matching TRBD1 (6 bases). Germline CDR1 and CDR2: SGHTA and FQGTGA. Trimming shortened V by 4 bases and J by 4 bases, and 10 bases separated the two germline ends. CDR3 length: 13 amino acids. CDR3 loop: CASSYTGSETQYF. The CDR3 DNA reads TGTGCCAGCAGCTACACAGGGTCAGAGACCCAGTACTTC.

In its sample, this clone was seen a few times. The chain has TRBV6-2 or TRBV6-3 and TRBJ2-7; 12 bases line up with TRBD2. The CDR3 contains 16 residues. Germline V gene sequence: CDR1 MNHEY, CDR2 SVGEGT. Trimming cost V 0 bases and J 4 bases; bases outside gene matches: 4. CDR3 amino acids: CASSYSTSGRFYEQYF. For the CDR3, the DNA is TGTGCCAGCAGTTACTCGACTAGCGGGAGATTTTACGAGCAGTACTTC.